The clone carrying this TCR beta chain was counted a few times. This record belongs to a study of blood T cells in healthy people across ages. With a J-beta primer mix and a sample-barcoded 5' primer, a second PCR ran about 7 to 12 cycles. TCRdb ran MiXCR on the 5' RACE reads and lists one entry per CDR3 protein. The table has some 1.6 million distinct CDR3 sequences, about 31% seen once. The study drew donors from healthy Caucasian individuals in Russia aged about 6 to 90. The TCR was taken from a woman in her twenties or thirties in good health. Sequencing was carried out using blood.

The CDR3 here is CASSRLTRGAASETQYF. The CDR3 DNA is TGTGCCAGCAGTCGACTTACCAGGGGTGCAGCCTCAGAGACCCAGTACTTC. The genes are TRBV6-1 and TRBJ2-5; maybe TRBD1 (6 bases). The CDR3 runs to 17 residues. The germline gives CDR1 MNHNS, CDR2 SASEGT. V lost 5 bases, J lost 4 bases, and 23 bases lay in between.